The 13 T cell receptor beta chains in this list originate from one sample, sequenced in a study of OX40 agonist ivuxolimab in advanced cancers. The repertoire was sequenced with immunoSEQ multiplex PCR; TCRdb's copy has only in-frame clones and lacks some. The table records 50,000 to 70,000 clones, around four fifths of them present only once. This specimen consisted of CD4+ or CD8+ T cells sorted from blood, obtained in a trial of the OX40 agonist ivuxolimab. These receptors were taken from an adult with an advanced solid tumor such as melanoma, head and neck, liver or kidney cancer.

This chain uses TRBV11-3 with TRBJ2-7; 13 nucleotides match TRBD2. V trimming: 2 bases; J trimming: 3 bases; junction bases outside the gene matches: 7. The germline gives CDR1 SGHNT, CDR2 YENEEA. The length of the CDR3 is 17 residues. The CDR3 coding sequence is TGTGCCAGCAGCTTATCCCCCGGACTAGCGGGAGTCTACGAGCAGTACTTC. This codes for CASSLSPGLAGVYEQYF.

The gene calls are TRBV27 and TRBJ1-3; 9 bases map to TRBD1. V shed 2 bases, J shed 0 bases, and the junction held 5 bases outside the gene matches. The CDR3 consists of 17 residues. Germline V gene lookup returns CDR1 MNHEY and CDR2 SMNVEV (reference sequence). The CDR3 here is CASSLTGTGTSGNTIYF. The CDR3, as DNA: TGTGCCAGCAGTTTAACAGGGACAGGGACCTCTGGAAACACCATATATTTT.

The J gene is TRBJ1-1, the V gene TRBV10-3, with 7 bases that match TRBD1. This CDR3 comprises 16 residues. Germline values: CDR1 ENHRY, CDR2 SYGVKD. V gave up 5 bases and J gave up 0 bases; unmatched junction bases: 9. The CDR3, as DNA: TGTGCCATCAGTTACAGGGGCTTGGGAATGAACACTGAAGCTTTCTTT. Its protein product is CAISYRGLGMNTEAFF.

The V gene is TRBV19, the J gene TRBJ2-7; 11 nucleotides align to TRBD1. The V gene end was trimmed by 10 bases and the J gene end by 7 bases; junction bases not matched to a gene: 9. This CDR3 is built from 13 residues. Germline V gene sequence: CDR1 LNHDA, CDR2 SQIVND (reference sequence). The CDR3 sequence is CATRGTGGREQYF. The CDR3 bases are TGTGCCACCAGAGGGACAGGGGGGAGAGAGCAGTACTTC.

This sequence joins TRBV29-1 and TRBJ2-1; 10 nucleotides line up with TRBD1. The length of the CDR3 is 14 residues. Germline-derived CDR1 and CDR2 are SQVTM and ANQGSEA. V dropped 6 bases and J dropped 6; count of bases not matched to a gene: 8. CDR3 coding DNA: TGCAGCGTAATCGGGACAGGGGTCGGCAATGAGCAGTTCTTC. This translates into CSVIGTGVGNEQFF.

The table lists this clone with a count of one. The chain carries TRBV29-1 and TRBJ2-7; D might be TRBD1 (5 bases). The V end was cut by 4 bases, the J end by 4 bases, with 8 bases between. Germline V gene sequence: CDR1 SQVTM, CDR2 ANQGSEA. The CDR3 is 11 amino acids. CDR3 loop: CSVVDRYEQYF. CDR3 DNA sequence: TGCAGCGTTGTCGACAGATACGAGCAGTACTTC.

The chain uses TRBV21-1 and TRBJ1-5. TRBV21-1 is a pseudogene. This CDR3 is 15 amino acids long. CDR3 amino acids: CASSKEAYSNQPQHF. CDR3 nucleotides: TGTGCCAGCAGCAAAGAAGCTTATAGCAATCAGCCCCAGCATTTT.

The chain uses TRBV5-8 and TRBJ2-1; weak D call: TRBD1 (6 bases). Germline assignment: CDR1 SGHTS and CDR2 YDEGEE. V gave up 4 bases and J gave up 5 bases, with 13 bases separating them. The CDR3 has 14 amino acids. The CDR3 is CASSVWTENNEQFF. As DNA, the CDR3 is TGTGCCAGCAGCGTGTGGACAGAAAACAATGAGCAGTTCTTC. Looking up the rest from reference TRBV5-8 and TRBJ2-1 gives the full variable domain: EAGVTQSPTHLIKTRGQQATLRCSPISGHTSVYWYQQALGLGLQFLLWYDEGEERNRGNFPPRFSGRQFPNYSSELNVNALELEDSALYLCASSVWTENNEQFFGPGTRLTVL.

This chain connects TRBV10-2 to TRBJ2-1; D gene ambiguous. The V gene lost 9 bases and the J gene lost 0 bases, with 15 bases spanning the gap. This CDR3 comprises 15 residues. Per germline, CDR1 WSHSY and CDR2 SAAADI. CDR3 region: CARTDLLCSYNEQFF. CDR3 bases: TGCGCCAGGACGGATTTACTGTGCTCCTACAATGAGCAGTTCTTC.

For the CDR3, the DNA is TGTGCCATCAGAGCCGGGACAGGGCTAAACACCGGGGAGCTGTTTTTT. Amino acids: CAIRAGTGLNTGELFF. The V and J genes are TRBV10-3 and TRBJ2-2; 9 bases are shared with TRBD1. CDR3 length: 16 residues. Unmatched junction bases numbered 7, after V lost 6 bases and J lost 2 bases. The germline V gene encodes CDR1 ENHRY and CDR2 SYGVKD.

The gene calls are TRBV5-1 and TRBJ1-2, with D possibly matching TRBD1 (6 bases). The CDR3 contains 18 residues. Germline CDR1 and CDR2: SGHRS and YFSETQ. V gave up 0 bases and J gave up 1 base, with 19 bases separating them. CDR3 residues: CASSLGPILTGNNYGYTF. The CDR3 DNA follows: TGCGCCAGCAGCTTGGGCCCCATACTGACAGGTAATAACTATGGCTACACCTTC. Full variable domain (outside the CDR3, taken from reference TRBV5-1 and TRBJ1-2): KAGVTQTPRYLIKTRGQQVTLSCSPISGHRSVSWYQQTPGQGLQFLFEYFSETQRNKGNFPGRFSGRQFSNSRSEMNVSTLELGDSALYLCASSLGPILTGNNYGYTFGSGTRLTVV.

The DNA for the CDR3 is TGCAGCGCCCTAGCGGGAGCCAACACCGGGGAGCTGTTTTTT. As protein: CSALAGANTGELFF. The chain is built from TRBV29-1 and TRBJ2-2; 10 nucleotides agree with TRBD2. V gave up 7 bases and J gave up 2 bases; unmatched junction bases: 4. The CDR3 extends over 14 amino acids. Per the germline V gene, CDR1 is SQVTM and CDR2 is ANQGSEA.

This chain uses TRBV11-3 with TRBJ2-7; no firm D call. V lost 5 bases to trimming and J lost 2 bases, with 10 bases between them. The germline V gene has CDR1 SGHNT and CDR2 YENEEA. The CDR3 length is 13 residues. This CDR3 is CASSPITAYEQYF. The DNA of the CDR3 is TGTGCCAGCAGCCCAATCACCGCCTACGAGCAGTACTTC.